The 5 T cell receptor beta chains given below trace back to one sample, sequenced in a study of T cell responses to AZD1222 COVID-19 vaccine. The repertoire was sequenced with immunoSEQ multiplex PCR; TCRdb's copy has only in-frame clones and lacks some. The sample lists about 150,000 clones, roughly nine tenths occurring once. This specimen consisted of peripheral blood, obtained after recovery from COVID-19. All receptors come from an adult who had recovered from COVID-19.

The rearrangement links TRBV6-5 to TRBJ1-4; 8 nucleotides line up with TRBD1. Germline values: CDR1 MNHEY, CDR2 SVGAGI. The ends lost 8 bases at V and 8 bases at J; junction bases unmatched: 7. The CDR3 totals 13 residues. The CDR3: CASGTGAIEKLFF. DNA for the CDR3: TGTGCCAGCGGGACAGGCGCTATCGAAAAACTGTTTTTT.

Only a few counts were recorded for this clone. At the DNA level, this CDR3 is encoded by other sequences in the same sample as well. The rearrangement joins TRBV28 to TRBJ2-2; D is uncertain. This CDR3 region has 10 residues. V was pared by 10 bases and J by 4 bases, with 4 bases between. Germline values: CDR1 MDHEN, CDR2 SYDVKM. The CDR3 DNA follows: TGTGCCACCAGCACCGGGGAGCTGTTTTTT. The encoded protein is CATSTGELFF.

The rearrangement joins TRBV18 to TRBJ2-1; unclear D gene. The CDR3 totals 11 residues. V lost 4 bases, J lost 6 bases, and 4 bases lay in between. Looked up from germline, CDR1 is KGHSH and CDR2 is LQKENI. The DNA of the CDR3 is TGTGCCAGCTCACTCACCAATGAGCAGTTCTTC. This translates into CASSLTNEQFF.

This chain links TRBV19 with TRBJ2-6; D could derive from TRBD1 or TRBD2 (6 bases each). The germline CDR1 and CDR2 sequences are LNHDA and SQIVND (reference sequence). V dropped 9 bases and J dropped 0 bases, with 24 bases sitting between them. The CDR3 contains 19 residues. The CDR3 sequence: CASTPVPGALSSGANVLTF. Written as DNA, the CDR3 is TGTGCCAGCACTCCCGTTCCGGGGGCCCTAAGCTCTGGGGCCAACGTCCTGACTTTC.

V is TRBV20-1 and J is TRBJ1-2; D is undetermined. Germline assignment: CDR1 DFQATT and CDR2 SNEGSKA (reference sequence). CDR3 size: 11 residues. Trimming cost V 3 bases and J 8 bases, with 10 bases left between them. The CDR3 DNA sequence: TGCAGTGCTAGTGGTCCTGGAGGCTACACCTTC. Translation: CSASGPGGYTF.